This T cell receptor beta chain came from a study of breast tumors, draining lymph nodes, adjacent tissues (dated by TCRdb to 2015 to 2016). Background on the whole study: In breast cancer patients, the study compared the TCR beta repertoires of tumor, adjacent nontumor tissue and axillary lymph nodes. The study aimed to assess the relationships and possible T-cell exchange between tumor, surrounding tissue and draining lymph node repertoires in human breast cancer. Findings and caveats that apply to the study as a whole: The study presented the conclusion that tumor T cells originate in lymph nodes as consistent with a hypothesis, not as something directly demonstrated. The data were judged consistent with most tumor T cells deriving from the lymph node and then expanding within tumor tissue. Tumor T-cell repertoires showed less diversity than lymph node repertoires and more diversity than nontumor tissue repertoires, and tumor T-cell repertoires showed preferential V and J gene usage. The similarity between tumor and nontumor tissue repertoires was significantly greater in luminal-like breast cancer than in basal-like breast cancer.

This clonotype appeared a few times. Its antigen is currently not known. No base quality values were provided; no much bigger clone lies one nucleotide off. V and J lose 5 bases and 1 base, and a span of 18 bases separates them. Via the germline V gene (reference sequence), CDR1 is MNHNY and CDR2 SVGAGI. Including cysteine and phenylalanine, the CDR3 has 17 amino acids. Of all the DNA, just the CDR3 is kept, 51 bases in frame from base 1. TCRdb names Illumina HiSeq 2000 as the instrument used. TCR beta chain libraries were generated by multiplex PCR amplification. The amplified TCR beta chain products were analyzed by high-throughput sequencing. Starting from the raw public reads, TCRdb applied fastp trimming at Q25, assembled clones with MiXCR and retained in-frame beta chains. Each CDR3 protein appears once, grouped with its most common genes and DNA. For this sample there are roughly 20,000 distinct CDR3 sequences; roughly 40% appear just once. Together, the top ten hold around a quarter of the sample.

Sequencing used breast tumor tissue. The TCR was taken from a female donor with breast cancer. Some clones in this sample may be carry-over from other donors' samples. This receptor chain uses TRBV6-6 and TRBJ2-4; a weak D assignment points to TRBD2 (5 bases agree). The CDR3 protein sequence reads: CASSIRTGQVAKNIQYF. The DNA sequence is TGTGCCAGCAGTATTCGGACTGGGCAAGTGGCCAAAAACATTCAGTACTTC.